This entry lists 29 T cell receptor beta chains sequenced from one sample in a study of a mutant IDH1 vaccine in newly diagnosed glioma. The time point: week 35, safety follow-up. The investigators gave 300 ug of mutant IDH1 20-mer peptide in each vaccine dose, together with topical imiquimod. Their antigens remain unidentified. Data came from immunoSEQ multiplex PCR; TCRdb stores just in-frame clones and leaves some out. The top ten clones hold roughly 3.1% of a sample with 30,000 to 40,000 clones, roughly 77% of them seen once. The specimen was PBMCs, collected from a glioma patient whose treatment included an IDH1 peptide vaccine. The receptor set was obtained from a man in his forties or fifties with glioma. Some clones in this sample may be carry-over from other donors' samples.

The rearrangement links TRBV6-4 to TRBJ2-1; D possibly corresponds to TRBD1 (8 bases). Trimming stripped 10 bases from V and 6 bases from J, with 22 bases between. Per the germline V gene, CDR1 is MRHNA and CDR2 is SNTAGT. This CDR3 has 15 residues. The CDR3 sequence is CATQSGQGGGNEQFF. The CDR3 nucleotides read TGTGCCACCCAGAGTGGACAGGGAGGGGGCAATGAGCAGTTCTTC.

The rearrangement joins TRBV5-1 to TRBJ1-4, with D perhaps TRBD1 (6 bases). CDR1 is SGHRS and CDR2 is YFSETQ in the germline V gene. V gave up 0 bases and J gave up 8 bases, with 14 bases separating them. The CDR3 loop spans 15 amino acids. CDR3 residues: CASSLVAGAEEKLFF. The CDR3 DNA follows: TGCGCCAGCAGCTTGGTCGCGGGGGCTGAGGAAAAACTGTTTTTT. Full variable domain (rest looked up from reference TRBV5-1 and TRBJ1-4): KAGVTQTPRYLIKTRGQQVTLSCSPISGHRSVSWYQQTPGQGLQFLFEYFSETQRNKGNFPGRFSGRQFSNSRSEMNVSTLELGDSALYLCASSLVAGAEEKLFFGSGTQLSVL.

This clone was counted between two and nine times. J is TRBJ1-3 and V is TRBV9; unclear D gene. V gave up 3 bases and J gave up 8 bases, with 18 bases separating them. Germline V CDR1 and CDR2: SGDLS, YYNGEE. CDR3 length: 15 residues. The CDR3 spells CASSDKRSPEDTIYF. CDR3 sequence (DNA): TGTGCCAGCAGCGACAAGAGGAGCCCTGAGGACACCATATATTTT.

The chain recombines TRBV7-2 with TRBJ1-2; D gene unclear. This CDR3 contains 12 residues. V was pared by 5 bases and J by 5 bases, with 9 bases between. From germline, CDR1 is SGHTA and CDR2 FQGNSA. DNA of the CDR3: TGTGCCAGCAGCACCCAGGTGTATGGCTACACCTTC. This translates into CASSTQVYGYTF.

This clone has just a few counts. The chain recombines TRBV7-8 with TRBJ1-5; D gene ambiguous. CDR1 and CDR2 (germline): SGHVS, FQNEAQ. Trimming shortened V by 1 base and J by 7 bases, and 14 bases separated the two germline ends. CDR3 length: 15 amino acids. CDR3: CASSLDGNPAQPQHF. The CDR3 DNA reads as TGTGCCAGCAGCTTAGATGGGAACCCGGCCCAGCCCCAGCATTTT. Filled out from reference TRBV7-8 and TRBJ1-5, the complete variable domain reads GAGVSQSPRYKVAKRGQDVALRCDPISGHVSLFWYQQALGQGPEFLTYFQNEAQLDKSGLPSDRFFAERPEGSVSTLKIQRTQQEDSAVYLCASSLDGNPAQPQHFGDGTRLSIL.

This rearrangement joins TRBV6-5 to TRBJ1-2; no reliable D call. This CDR3 is 13 amino acids long. Germline CDR1 MNHEY, CDR2 SVGAGI. The V end lost 6 bases, the J end lost 0 bases, and 8 bases lay between the germline ends. CDR3 in DNA: TGTGCCAGCAGCCTTACTCCTAACTATGGCTACACCTTC. Residues: CASSLTPNYGYTF.

In this sample, this clone turned up a few times. V and J are TRBV5-4 and TRBJ2-7; a possible D gene is TRBD2 (7 bases). V was clipped by 9 bases and J by 2 bases, with 15 bases between them. The CDR3 has 13 residues. Germline CDR1 and CDR2: SGHNT and YYREEE (reference sequence). The CDR3 region is CATGGQGPYEQYF. For the CDR3, the DNA is TGTGCCACCGGGGGGCAGGGTCCCTACGAGCAGTACTTC.

This clone was counted between two and nine times. The chain carries TRBV5-6 and TRBJ1-1, with a weak D call TRBD1 (6 bases). Per germline, CDR1 SGHDT and CDR2 YYEEEE. Between the trimmed V and J ends, which lost 4 bases and 8 bases, there was a span of 15 bases. The CDR3 has 13 amino acids. CDR3 nucleotide sequence: TGTGCCAGCAGCCAAGTAGGGGGATCGGAAGCTTTCTTT. Translation gives CASSQVGGSEAFF.

The V call is TRBV19, the J call TRBJ1-1; D might be TRBD1 (6 bases). CDR3 size: 13 residues. V lost 4 bases, J lost 6 bases, and 12 bases lay in between. Germline CDR1 is LNHDA and CDR2 is SQIVND (reference sequence). The CDR3 protein is CASSNYRDSEAFF. The DNA for the CDR3 is TGTGCCAGTAGTAACTACAGGGATTCTGAAGCTTTCTTT.

The sample holds a few counts of this clone. This chain connects TRBV30 to TRBJ1-1; the D gene is possibly TRBD1 (5 bases). The V end was cut by 2 bases, the J end by 1 base, with 11 bases between. The CDR3 length is 14 residues. Per the germline V gene, CDR1 is GTSNPN and CDR2 is SVGIG (reference sequence). CDR3 DNA sequence: TGTGCCTGGAGTTTGGGACTGGAGAACACTGAAGCTTTCTTT. It specifies CAWSLGLENTEAFF.

This chain uses TRBV6-1 with TRBJ2-2; a possible D gene is TRBD1 (5 bases). The CDR3 totals 14 residues. CDR1 and CDR2 from the germline V gene are MNHNS and SASEGT. Trimming left V 2 bases short and J 6 bases short, with 10 bases between. The CDR3 DNA is TGTGCCAGCAGTGAACAGGGTTTGTCCGGGGAGCTGTTTTTT. Protein sequence: CASSEQGLSGELFF.

The chain combines TRBV6-1 with TRBJ1-1; D remains unclear. The germline V gene encodes CDR1 MNHNS and CDR2 SASEGT. V lost 1 base to trimming and J lost 11 bases, with 11 bases between them. This CDR3 region has 12 residues. CDR3 DNA sequence: TGTGCCAGCAGTGAAGTAACAGTCGGGGCTTTCTTT. Translating gives CASSEVTVGAFF.

The gene calls are TRBV6-5 and TRBJ2-1, with 10 bases fitting TRBD1. The CDR3 spans 16 residues. V trimming: 4 bases; J trimming: 3 bases; junction bases outside the gene matches: 6. The germline V gene encodes CDR1 MNHEY and CDR2 SVGAGI. CDR3 coding DNA: TGTGCCAGCAGTTCCTCCGGGACAGGGGTCTACAATGAGCAGTTCTTC. This translates into CASSSSGTGVYNEQFF.

The gene calls are TRBV29-1 and TRBJ1-2; TRBD1 aligns across 7 bases. The CDR3 is 11 residues long. V was pared by 4 bases and J by 10 bases, with 6 bases of the junction left unmatched. The germline gives CDR1 SQVTM, CDR2 ANQGSEA. CDR3 region: CSVGDSADYTF. The CDR3 DNA reads as TGCAGCGTTGGGGACAGCGCTGACTACACCTTC.

The chain uses TRBV6-1 and TRBJ1-2, with 9 bases fitting TRBD1. CDR3 length equals 13 residues. Germline V lookup: CDR1 MNHNS, CDR2 SASEGT. Trimming took 10 bases from V and 12 from J; bases not matched to a gene: 15. This chain's CDR3 is CAIKNGGGQGHTF. Here the CDR3 DNA reads TGTGCCATCAAAAACGGTGGGGGACAGGGTCACACCTTC.

Concerning this clone: Compared with germline, one end of the junction differs, possibly owing to a read error. CDR3 bases: TGTGCCAGCAGCTCGGGACAGGGGGACCGAACCAACTTC. Protein product: CASSSGQGDRTNF. The chain uses TRBV5-4 and TRBJ2-7, with 11 bases that match TRBD1. The germline V gene encodes CDR1 SGHNT and CDR2 YYREEE (reference sequence). This CDR3 region has 13 residues.

In its sample, this clone was seen a few times. The chain couples TRBV15 to TRBJ1-6; D is unresolved. CDR1 LNHNV and CDR2 YYDKDF come from the germline V gene (reference sequence). Trimming removed 3 bases from V and 1 base from J, with 10 bases in between. The CDR3 length is 16 residues. The CDR3 loop is CATSSEEASYNSPLHF. DNA for the CDR3: TGTGCCACCAGCAGTGAAGAGGCGTCCTATAATTCACCCCTCCACTTT. The full variable domain, with the rest looked up from reference TRBV15 and TRBJ1-6, is DAMVIQNPRYQVTQFGKPVTLSCSQTLNHNVMYWYQQKSSQAPKLLFHYYDKDFNNEADTPDNFQSRRPNTSFCFLDIRSPGLGDTAMYLCATSSEEASYNSPLHFGNGTRLTVT.

V usage is TRBV5-1 and J usage is TRBJ1-3; D may be TRBD1 (6 bases). Germline V gene lookup returns CDR1 SGHRS and CDR2 YFSETQ. CDR3 length equals 14 residues. The ends were cut back, 0 bases at V and 2 bases at J, with 6 bases in the middle. The CDR3: CASSLDRAGNTIYF. In DNA form, the CDR3 reads TGCGCCAGCAGCTTGGACAGGGCTGGAAACACCATATATTTT.

This clone was counted between two and nine times. Other DNA sequences in this specimen translate into the identical CDR3. This sequence joins TRBV27 and TRBJ1-5; D ambiguous. Germline V CDR1 and CDR2: MNHEY, SMNVEV (reference sequence). The CDR3 spans 16 residues. Trimming removed 1 base at V and 2 bases at J, with 12 bases between. CDR3: CASSLLGPRGNQPQHF. The CDR3 region has the DNA TGTGCCAGCAGTTTATTGGGCCCGCGGGGCAATCAGCCCCAGCATTTT.

This sequence joins TRBV29-1 and TRBJ1-1, with TRBD1 identical over 7 bases. CDR1 is SQVTM and CDR2 is ANQGSEA in the germline V gene. The CDR3 is 11 residues long. V dropped 6 bases and J dropped 10; count of bases not matched to a gene: 8. In DNA form, the CDR3 reads TGCAGCGTCACAGGGGAGAAGGTAGCTTTCTTT. Translation: CSVTGEKVAFF.

Turning to this clone: Relative to the germline gene, one junction end is altered; a read error may explain this. The chain uses TRBV7-2 and TRBJ2-7; D unresolved. The CDR3 spans 13 residues. The V gene's germline CDR1 is SGHTA and CDR2 FQGNSA. DNA for the CDR3: TGTGCCAGCAGCTTAGGTTACCCATACGGGCAGTACTTC. It yields the protein CASSLGYPYGQYF. Supplemented by reference TRBV7-2 and TRBJ2-7, the full variable domain reads GAGVSQSPSNKVTEKGKDVELRCDPISGHTALYWYRQSLGQGLEFLIYFQGNSAPDKSGLPSDRFSAERTGGSVSTLTIQRTQQEDSAVYLCASSLGYPYGQYFGPGTRLTVT.

V gene TRBV15 combines with J gene TRBJ2-7; TRBD2 matches 10 bases. The V and J ends lost 0 bases and 3 bases, in that order; junction bases with no gene match: 2. CDR1 is LNHNV, CDR2 YYDKDF, per germline (reference sequence). This CDR3 has 15 residues. DNA of the CDR3: TGTGCCACCAGCAGAGATGTAGCGGGGGGCTACGAGCAGTACTTC. Protein product: CATSRDVAGGYEQYF.

The J gene is TRBJ2-7, the V gene TRBV6-1; 8 bases match TRBD1. CDR3 length: 16 amino acids. J lost 0 bases, V lost 2 bases, and 6 bases had no gene match. Looked up from germline, CDR1 is MNHNS and CDR2 is SASEGT. The CDR3 loop is CASSESMGTGSYEQYF. The CDR3 bases are TGTGCCAGCAGTGAAAGTATGGGGACAGGCTCCTACGAGCAGTACTTC.

The chain joins TRBV11-2 to TRBJ1-1; D not resolved. Deletions cut 5 bases from V and 4 bases from J, with 11 bases between. Germline V gene sequence: CDR1 SGHAT, CDR2 FQNNGV. The CDR3 length is 13 residues. DNA for the CDR3: TGTGCCAGCAGCGTAACCCGGAGCACTGAAGCTTTCTTT. This gives the protein CASSVTRSTEAFF.

A note on this clone: Sequence at one end of the junction differs from germline and may be a read error. The chain recombines TRBV10-3 with TRBJ2-5, with 11 bases lining up with TRBD2. The J call is in doubt because the DNA end fits TRBJ2-7 better. The CDR3 consists of 15 residues. Germline CDR1 reads ENHRY; CDR2 reads SYGVKD. CDR3 loop: CATSDLAGGLDEQYF. The CDR3 bases are TGTGCCACCAGTGATCTAGCGGGGGGTTTGGACGAGCAGTACTTC.

In DNA form, the CDR3 reads TGTGCCAGCAGTTATAAGGCATTTCAGCCCCAGCATTTT. This gives the protein CASSYKAFQPQHF. J is TRBJ1-5 and V is TRBV6-5, with unresolved D. V was shortened by 3 bases and J by 6 bases, with 9 bases between the two germline ends. Germline CDR1 and CDR2: MNHEY and SVGAGI. The length of the CDR3 is 13 residues.

The V gene is TRBV27, the J gene TRBJ2-6; D uncertain. Germline V gives CDR1 MNHEY, CDR2 SMNVEV (reference sequence). The CDR3 loop spans 13 amino acids. With 7 bases removed from V and 4 bases from J, the gap between germline ends came to 8 bases. The CDR3 loop is CASTYVGANVLTF. The CDR3 nucleotides are TGTGCCAGCACTTATGTAGGGGCCAACGTCCTGACTTTC.

In its sample, this clone was seen a few times. V is TRBV7-9 and J is TRBJ2-7; TRBD1 might be the D (5 bases). V was pared by 5 bases and J by 7 bases, with 12 bases between. Per germline, CDR1 SEHNR and CDR2 FQNEAQ (reference sequence). The CDR3 extends over 12 amino acids. CDR3 amino acids: CASSDLRTEQYF. CDR3 nucleotide sequence: TGTGCCAGCAGCGACCTGAGGACAGAGCAGTACTTC.

The CDR3 sequence: CASSPTVLYGYTF. In DNA, the CDR3 is TGTGCCAGTAGTCCGACGGTTTTGTATGGCTACACCTTC. V and J are TRBV19 and TRBJ1-2; D ambiguous. V lost 5 bases to trimming and J lost 5 bases, with 12 bases between them. The CDR3 consists of 13 residues. From germline, CDR1 is LNHDA and CDR2 SQIVND (reference sequence).